This T cell receptor (beta chain) was captured in a study of early T cells in non-severe SARS-CoV-2 infection. Overall study context: Bulk RNA isolated from unsorted whole blood underwent sequencing; chains were not paired.

The sample holds many counts of this clonotype. Germline V gene lookup returns CDR1 SGHRS and CDR2 YFSETQ. V dropped 0 bases and J dropped 3 bases, with 7 bases sitting between them. The CDR3 length is 13 residues. TCRdb redid the calling of the 5' RACE reads with MiXCR, one entry per CDR3 protein. The profile shows about 100,000 distinct CDR3 sequences, under 15% of them singletons. The clonotype comes from an adult who was a healthcare worker with PCR-confirmed SARS-CoV-2 infection or an uninfected control (not recorded which). Sequencing was performed on whole blood. This chain joins TRBV5-1 and TRBJ2-7; D is ambiguous. The CDR3 DNA reads TGCGCCAGCAGCTTGGAAGGGCACTACGAGCAGTACTTC. Its translation: CASSLEGHYEQYF.